One and the same sample provided the 21 T cell receptor beta chains below, sequenced in a study of blood T cell repertoires in COVID-19. Sequencing used immunoSEQ multiplex PCR; TCRdb keeps in-frame clones, though not all of them. The sample lists fewer than 250,000 clones, approximately 82% occurring once. Material: peripheral blood. These receptors all come from a woman between 65 and 79 years old with active or convalescent COVID-19.

The chain links TRBV5-1 to TRBJ1-3; D ambiguous. V lost 0 bases to trimming and J lost 0 bases, with 4 bases between them. Germline V gene sequence: CDR1 SGHRS, CDR2 YFSETQ. CDR3 size: 14 residues. The CDR3 nucleotides read TGCGCCAGCAGCTTGGATATCTCTGGAAACACCATATATTTT. Translated: CASSLDISGNTIYF.

The chain recombines TRBV9 with TRBJ2-3; D is ambiguous. Trimming shortened V by 8 bases and J by 0 bases, and 7 bases separated the two germline ends. The CDR3 spans 12 residues. The germline CDR1 and CDR2 sequences are SGDLS and YYNGEE. The CDR3 reads CASKSSTDTQYF. CDR3 DNA sequence: TGTGCCAGTAAGAGTAGCACAGATACGCAGTATTTT.

V is TRBV27 and J is TRBJ2-2; possibly TRBD2 for D (7 bases). Germline V lookup: CDR1 MNHEY, CDR2 SMNVEV (reference sequence). The CDR3 is 18 amino acids. V was pared by 9 bases and J by 0 bases, with 23 bases between. The CDR3 bases are TGTGCCAGAAGACCCCCCGGGGGGCCTGTTCCGAACACCGGGGAGCTGTTTTTT. Translating gives CARRPPGGPVPNTGELFF.

The chain combines TRBV5-1 with TRBJ2-3; D remains ambiguous. From germline, CDR1 is SGHRS and CDR2 YFSETQ. V was trimmed by 0 bases and J by 2 bases, leaving 16 bases between them. The CDR3 has 17 residues. CDR3 in amino acids: CASSLGPLAYPTDTQYF. Here the CDR3 DNA reads TGCGCCAGCAGCTTGGGCCCCCTCGCGTATCCCACAGATACGCAGTATTTT.

The V call is TRBV6-4, the J call TRBJ2-2; D possibly corresponds to TRBD2 (5 bases). The CDR3 runs to 18 residues. The germline gives CDR1 MRHNA, CDR2 SNTAGT. The V end lost 2 bases, the J end lost 0 bases, and 16 bases lay between the germline ends. This chain's CDR3 is CASSDPSSHSANTGELFF. The CDR3 coding sequence is TGTGCCAGCAGTGACCCTTCGAGTCATAGCGCGAACACCGGGGAGCTGTTTTTT.

V is TRBV19 and J is TRBJ1-1, with D perhaps matching TRBD1 (5 bases). Germline CDR1 reads LNHDA; CDR2 reads SQIVND (reference sequence). The CDR3 covers 13 residues. Trimming left V 3 bases short and J 7 bases short, with 12 bases between. CDR3 sequence: CASSMRGLIEAFF. The CDR3 DNA sequence: TGTGCCAGTAGTATGCGGGGGTTAATTGAAGCTTTCTTT.

The count of this clone is one. In DNA, the CDR3 is TGTGCCAGCACAGGGACAGGTCGGAACACCGGGGAGCTGTTTTTT. Translation: CASTGTGRNTGELFF. The chain recombines TRBV27 with TRBJ2-2; 8 nucleotides agree with TRBD1. There are 15 residues in the CDR3. Germline V lookup: CDR1 MNHEY, CDR2 SMNVEV (reference sequence). J gave up 1 base and V 7 bases, and 5 bases lay outside the gene matches.

The count of this clone is one. The rearrangement links TRBV3-1 (or the pseudogene TRBV3-2) to TRBJ2-7; a weak D match, TRBD2 (6 bases). CDR1 is LGHDT, CDR2 YNNKEL, per germline (reference sequence). The germline V and J ends were trimmed by 5 bases and 2 bases, with 13 bases remaining between them. This CDR3 comprises 14 residues. CDR3 loop: CASSSSPGAYEQYF. The CDR3 DNA sequence: TGTGCCAGCAGCTCCAGTCCGGGGGCCTACGAGCAGTACTTC.

The J gene is TRBJ2-2, the V gene TRBV7-8; D possibly corresponds to TRBD1 (6 bases). CDR1 is SGHVS, CDR2 FQNEAQ, per germline. The germline V and J ends were trimmed by 1 base and 3 bases, with 6 bases remaining between them. The CDR3 is made up of 14 amino acids. The CDR3 loop reads CASSLDRDTGELFF. Here the CDR3 DNA reads TGTGCCAGCAGCTTAGACAGGGACACCGGGGAGCTGTTTTTT.

The CDR3 sequence is CASSLTVPYGEQYF. As DNA, the CDR3 is TGTGCCAGCAGTTTAACGGTTCCCTACGGCGAGCAGTACTTC. The chain joins TRBV28 to TRBJ2-7, with D uncertain. CDR1 and CDR2 (germline): MDHEN, SYDVKM. The CDR3 is made up of 14 amino acids. Between the trimmed V and J ends, which lost 2 bases and 6 bases, there was a span of 14 bases.

The table lists this clone with a count of one. The chain joins TRBV5-4 to TRBJ1-2; TRBD1 agrees at 8 bases. With 4 bases clipped from V and 3 bases from J, the junction kept 8 bases outside the gene matches. This CDR3 comprises 15 residues. CDR1 is SGHNT and CDR2 is YYREEE in the germline V gene (reference sequence). In nucleotides, the CDR3 is TGTGCCAGCAGCGAGGGTCCGGACAGGGACTATGGCTACACCTTC. It yields the protein CASSEGPDRDYGYTF.

The chain carries TRBV5-1 and TRBJ1-1; D uncertain. CDR3 size: 12 residues. Per germline, CDR1 SGHRS and CDR2 YFSETQ. Trimming stripped 5 bases from V and 1 base from J, with 6 bases between. CDR3 in DNA: TGCGCCAGCAGGAGGAAGAACACTGAAGCTTTCTTT. This sequence encodes CASRRKNTEAFF.

This chain links TRBV18 with TRBJ1-1; 9 positions match TRBD1. The junction had 9 bases not matched to a gene; V was cut back by 1 base and J by 0 bases. Germline V CDR1 and CDR2: KGHSH, LQKENI. This CDR3 has 18 residues. The CDR3, as DNA: TGTGCCAGCTCACCACTGGAAGGACAGGGGATCATGAACACTGAAGCTTTCTTT. As protein: CASSPLEGQGIMNTEAFF. Complete variable domain (other parts from reference TRBV18 and TRBJ1-1): NAGVMQNPRHLVRRRGQEARLRCSPMKGHSHVYWYRQLPEEGLKFMVYLQKENIIDESGMPKERFSAEFPKEGPSILRIQQVVRGDSAAYFCASSPLEGQGIMNTEAFFGQGTRLTVV.

The V gene is TRBV5-1, the J gene TRBJ2-1; maybe TRBD2 (6 bases). Trimming cost V 4 bases and J 0 bases, with 11 bases left between them. Germline assignment: CDR1 SGHRS and CDR2 YFSETQ. This CDR3 contains 15 residues. DNA of the CDR3: TGCGCCAGCAGCCGGACGACTAGCTCCTACAATGAGCAGTTCTTC. Translated, it gives CASSRTTSSYNEQFF.

The chain recombines TRBV5-4 with TRBJ2-1, with no clear D. CDR1 and CDR2 (germline): SGHNT, YYREEE (reference sequence). CDR3 length: 13 amino acids. Trimming took 6 bases from V and 7 from J, leaving 14 bases between them. The CDR3 nucleotides read TGTGCCAGCAACCAAAGAATAGAAAATGAGCAGTTCTTC. Translation gives CASNQRIENEQFF.

The rearrangement joins TRBV5-1 to TRBJ2-7; no clear D gene. Germline V gene lookup returns CDR1 SGHRS and CDR2 YFSETQ. The V gene lost 0 bases and the J gene lost 0 bases, with 10 bases spanning the gap. CDR3 size: 15 residues. DNA for the CDR3: TGCGCCAGCAGCTTGGGTGCAGGCCACTCCTACGAGCAGTACTTC. Its protein product is CASSLGAGHSYEQYF.

The CDR3 loop is CASSLVGRLTEAFF. As DNA, the CDR3 is TGTGCCAGCAGCTTAGTTGGGAGACTGACTGAAGCTTTCTTT. The chain has TRBV7-9 and TRBJ1-1; D gene unclear. The CDR3 length is 14 residues. Between the trimmed V and J ends, which lost 1 base and 5 bases, there was a span of 11 bases. From germline, CDR1 is SEHNR and CDR2 FQNEAQ (reference sequence). Using reference TRBV7-9 and TRBJ1-1 for the parts outside the CDR3, the full variable domain is DTGVSQNPRHKITKRGQNVTFRCDPISEHNRLYWYRQTLGQGPEFLTYFQNEAQLEKSRLLSDRFSAERPKGSFSTLEIQRTEQGDSAMYLCASSLVGRLTEAFFGQGTRLTVV.

The chain links TRBV6-4 to TRBJ1-3; D possibly corresponds to TRBD1 (6 bases). The CDR3 is 17 amino acids. The V and J ends lost 2 bases and 2 bases respectively, with 16 bases between them. The germline CDR1 and CDR2 sequences are MRHNA and SNTAGT. In DNA, the CDR3 is TGTGCCAGCAGTGACATGGTTATGCCAGGGGCTGGAAACACCATATATTTT. Amino acids: CASSDMVMPGAGNTIYF.

The chain links TRBV6-6 to TRBJ1-6; 8 bases are shared with TRBD1. V was pared by 5 bases and J by 7 bases, with 7 bases of the junction left unmatched. Germline CDR1 and CDR2: MNHNY and SVGAGI (reference sequence). The CDR3 is 15 amino acids. CDR3 region: CASSTQGARNSPLHF. CDR3 bases: TGTGCCAGCAGTACTCAGGGGGCGAGGAATTCACCCCTCCACTTT.

The V gene is TRBV7-2, the J gene TRBJ1-3; 7 bases line up with TRBD1. The V gene's germline CDR1 is SGHTA and CDR2 FQGNSA. The CDR3 runs to 14 residues. J gave up 8 bases and V 6 bases, and 10 bases lay outside the gene matches. In nucleotides, the CDR3 is TGTGCCAGCAGTCAGGGCAGGGGGTCAGACACCATATATTTT. This translates into CASSQGRGSDTIYF.

The chain joins TRBV7-2 to TRBJ2-3; weak D call: TRBD1 (7 bases). Trimming removed 3 bases at V and 6 bases at J, with 16 bases between. Germline V lookup: CDR1 SGHTA, CDR2 FQGNSA. This CDR3 spans 15 amino acids. The CDR3 reads CASSFWAGGTDTQYF. The CDR3 region has the DNA TGTGCCAGCAGCTTCTGGGCAGGGGGGACCGATACGCAGTATTTT.